The present T cell receptor (beta chain) was sequenced within a study of vaccination and CD4 T cells after COVID-19 (dated by TCRdb to the early 2020s). Broadly, across the study: Convalescent patients had a positive SARS-CoV-2 result on nasal swab PCR, and of these patients, fewer than ten had mild disease and one had severe disease. Control cultures used a CEFX viral epitope pool as positive control, an HIV-1 Nef peptide pool as negative control, or no peptide. Post-COVID blood samples were collected from convalescent patients a median of approximately 100 days after diagnosis, with a range of roughly 30 to 170 days. Each participant got two doses of either the Pfizer-BioNTech BNT162b2 vaccine (n=8) or the Moderna mRNA-1273 vaccine (n=2). In 10 COVID-19 convalescent patients and a few infection-naive healthy vaccine recipients, researchers compared the spike-specific CD4+ TCR repertoire from before mRNA vaccination with the repertoire from after. Post-vaccine blood samples were obtained a median of around 74 days after the second vaccine dose, with a range of roughly 14 to 241 days. The cultures were stimulated with overlapping spike peptide pools from SARS-CoV-2 and from the common cold coronaviruses HCoV-NL63, HCoV-OC43 and HCoV-229E. Six males and four females were included in the convalescent cohort, with two Hispanic individuals, seven Caucasians, two Asians and one multiracial person represented. Findings and caveats that apply to the study as a whole: In convalescent patients, a median approximately 83% of post-vaccine SARS-CoV-2-reactive clones were detected only after vaccination, and vaccine-specific priming was suggested by this finding. Relatively few convalescent patients were included in the study, and early timepoints after natural infection were not analyzed. Although the median number of SARS-CoV-2-reactive clonotypes went up from around 20 after infection to 35 to 40 after vaccination, the increase was not significant. Nearly all vaccine-specific clones in convalescent patients (304 of 307) were mono-reactive for SARS-CoV-2 spike rather than cross-reactive with common cold coronaviruses.

The germline V gene (reference sequence) specifies DFQATT as CDR1 and SNEGSKA as CDR2. The CDR3 has 14 amino acids, counting the end cysteine and phenylalanine. Only CDR3 DNA is held: 42 bases, read in frame from base 1. V trim: 1 base; J trim: 8 bases; unmatched bases: 7. The treatment or condition label of this sample denotes: roughly 10-day PBMC culture with coronavirus spike peptide pools or control peptides (ViraFEST assay). The study used the ViraFEST assay, which expanded antigen-specific T cells with peptide pools and then identified expanded clonotypes by TCR sequencing. The convalescent patients' positive SARS-CoV-2 PCR tests fell between March and December 2020, which was before the Alpha, Beta and Delta variants emerged in the United States. Under 2.5 million PBMCs per well were cultured in IMDM with approximately 5% human AB serum and roughly 9.3 IU/ml IL-2, plus 10 ug/ml peptide pools. Half of the culture medium was replaced with fresh IL-2-containing medium on days 3 and 7. CD4+ T cells were isolated after approximately ten days of culture through negative selection using the EasySep CD4+ T cell isolation kit. Ficoll-Paque Plus gradient centrifugation was used to isolate PBMCs from whole blood, and the isolated PBMCs were then either used fresh or cryopreserved at -140C. Triplicate wells were generally used for each culture condition.

A note on this clonotype: What antigen it recognizes has not been identified. No much larger clone is present one base from it, and per-base qualities are unavailable.

To prepare the library, PCR was applied. At the Johns Hopkins FTIC core, DNA from the cultured CD4+ T cells underwent TCR sequencing with the Oncomine TCR Beta short-read assay. The QIAamp micro DNA kit was used to extract genomic DNA from the cultured CD4+ T cells. Oncomine TCR Beta libraries from cultured CD4+ T cells were pooled with unique dual indexes and sequenced on an Illumina iSeq 100. From the authors' description of their analysis: Non-productive sequences were removed, and CDR3s that did not start with C, did not end with F or W, or were shorter than 7 amino acids were discarded. Antigen-specific clonotypes were identified using the MANAFEST web application through comparison of peptide-stimulated wells with reference and other culture wells. For a clone to be called positive, the clone needed an FDR below 0.05, an odds ratio above 5, and a productive frequency above 0.1% in at least two of three replicate wells. Clonotypes that were significantly expanded in both SARS-CoV-2 spike wells and at least one common cold coronavirus spike condition were defined as cross-reactive. Using R version 3.6.1, CDR3 homology was evaluated through Levenshtein distances (stringdist) along with unrooted phylogenetic trees (ape). The raw public reads went through TCRdb reprocessing: fastp at Q25, MiXCR clone calling, in-frame beta chains kept. Here each entry gathers all rows of one CDR3 protein and keeps the most common genes and DNA. These V and J calls originate from TCRdb's pipeline instead of the authors' own analysis. Across this sample there are under 15,000 distinct CDR3 sequences, with around 40% seen only once. The top ten constitute about 20% of the sample.

The receptor's source is a human donor who had recovered from COVID-19. The sample in question was CD4+ T cells from blood, cultured in vitro, obtained before SARS-CoV-2 vaccination. The chain joins TRBV20-1 to TRBJ2-1; 8 bases in the junction line up with TRBD2. CDR3 loop: CSARASGGGDEQFF. The DNA sequence is given as TGCAGTGCTAGAGCCAGCGGGGGTGGCGATGAGCAGTTCTTC.